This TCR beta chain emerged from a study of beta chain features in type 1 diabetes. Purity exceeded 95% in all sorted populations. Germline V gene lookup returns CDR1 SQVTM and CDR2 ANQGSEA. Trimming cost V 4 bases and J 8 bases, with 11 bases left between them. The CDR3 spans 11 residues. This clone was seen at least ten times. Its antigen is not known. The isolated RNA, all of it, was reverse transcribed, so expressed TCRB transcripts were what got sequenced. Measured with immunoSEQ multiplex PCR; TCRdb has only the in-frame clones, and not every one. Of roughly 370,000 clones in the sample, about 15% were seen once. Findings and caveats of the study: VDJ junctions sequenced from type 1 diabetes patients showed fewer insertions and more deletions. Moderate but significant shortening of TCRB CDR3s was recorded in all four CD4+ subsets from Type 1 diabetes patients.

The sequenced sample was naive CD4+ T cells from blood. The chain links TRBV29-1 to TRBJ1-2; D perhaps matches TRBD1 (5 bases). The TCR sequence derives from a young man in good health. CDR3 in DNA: TGCAGCGTTGTCGGGGCAGAGGGCTACACCTTC. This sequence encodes CSVVGAEGYTF.